This entry describes one T cell receptor (beta chain). Its matching antigen is unknown. CDR3 length: 15 residues. The V end was cut by 1 base, the J end by 5 bases, with 15 bases between. In germline, CDR1 is SGHVS, CDR2 FQNEAQ. The data derive from a study of a mutant IDH1 vaccine in newly diagnosed glioma. Libraries were prepared by immunoSEQ multiplex PCR; TCRdb keeps only in-frame clonotypes and omits some of them. The sample lists over 45,000 clones; under 90% were seen once. Time point: week 23, last vaccination. The study gave 300 ug of mutant IDH1 20-mer peptide per vaccine dose, with topical imiquimod.

J is TRBJ2-7 and V is TRBV7-8; D may be TRBD1 (6 bases). The specimen was PBMCs, collected from a glioma patient whose treatment included an IDH1 peptide vaccine. The receptor was isolated from a man aged 40-49 years with glioma. CDR3: CASSLEWGRLDEQYF. The CDR3 DNA reads TGTGCCAGCAGCTTAGAATGGGGGCGCCTGGACGAGCAGTACTTC.